This T cell receptor (beta chain) appears in the sequencing data of a study of blood T cells in healthy people across ages (dated by TCRdb to about 2015). Study-level background: In model experiments, template switching captured about one uniquely barcoded TCR beta cDNA molecule for every two T cells. The study measured age-related changes in TCR beta repertoire diversity using deep sequencing normalized with unique cDNA molecular identifiers. Two additional independent replicas of 1 million unique cDNA reads from the same blood draw were analyzed for two donors (one aged 18 to 30 and one aged 80 or older). Donors were grouped into four age groups: young (average roughly 17 years), middle-aged (over 35), aged (around 56) and long-lived (approximately 81). What the authors observed across the whole study: Estimates of total diversity from one million sequenced T cells were regarded as lower bounds and underestimates. Bulk unsorted PBMC profiling prevented conclusive comparison of naive and antigen-experienced compartments. Compared with the aged group, the long-lived group had more naive CD4+ T cells, fewer expanded clones and increased TCR diversity, suggesting age selection. As age increased, observed TCR beta diversity per million T cells dropped in a roughly linear way, and a significant reduction was already evident by age around 41. The CMV infection status of donors was not known, potentially confounding age-related changes in expanded clonotypes. A strong correlation was found between observed TCR beta diversity and the percentage of naive T cells measured by flow cytometry.

CDR1 SQVTM and CDR2 ANQGSEA were looked up in the germline V gene. CDR3 length: 12 amino acids, cysteine to phenylalanine. The kept DNA is CDR3 alone, 36 bases in frame from the first base. Relative to germline, V is 7 bases shorter and J is 7 bases shorter, with 13 bases between their ends. Comment on this clonotype: Its antigen is currently not known. No base qualities exist here, and no much larger clone lies one base off it.

The library relied on 5' RACE. For sequencing, an Illumina HiSeq 2500 was employed. The second PCR ran for about 6 to 12 cycles and used a J-beta primer mix along with a sample-barcoded 5' primer. A template-switch 5' adaptor carrying 12 random nucleotides introduced a unique molecular identifier onto each TCR beta cDNA molecule. Each sample yielded at least 2.5 million CDR3-containing paired-end reads. The Mint cDNA synthesis kit, primed by a TRBC-specific oligonucleotide, was used to synthesize first-strand cDNA from all RNA. Following uracil-DNA glycosylase treatment, all cDNA underwent a first 18-cycle PCR with the universal primers M1SS and BC2_uni_R. Per the original workflow: Normalization of each sample was performed by random selection of 1 million high-quality reads, each carrying a distinct molecular identifier. Instead of being binned into consensus sequences, reads with shared molecular identifiers were discarded. MiTCR, run with a Q25 quality threshold and the strictest error-elimination algorithm, handled CDR3 identification, clonotype clustering and error correction. A nonparametric unseen species model with Euler transformation was used to estimate lower-bound total TCR beta diversity. TCRdb reprocessed the public reads (quality trimming at Q25 with fastp, clone calling with MiXCR) and kept in-frame beta chains. When rows share a CDR3 protein, they turn into one entry using the most common DNA and genes. The V and J calls come from TCRdb's annotation, not from the publication. This sample gives around 1,000,000 distinct CDR3 sequences in total; around 25% of them show up just once. The ten largest clones capture around 0.75% of the sample.

Donors were about 36 systemically healthy Caucasian individuals from Russia aged roughly 6 to 90 years. Each donor gave 8 to 10 milliliters of peripheral blood, drawn into EDTA-treated Vacutainer tubes. Ficoll-Paque density-gradient centrifugation was used to isolate PBMCs, with at least 6 million per sample. Trizol reagent was used to extract total RNA from the PBMCs, yielding at least 6 micrograms per sample. For every donor, an aliquot of PBMCs went through flow cytometry to measure the percentages of naive CD45RAhigh/CD27high T cells. Another study also made use of these data, one on T cells of mothers and their children. The second study's paper adds: Nine systemically healthy Caucasian individuals served as donors, namely three mothers together with their six children. cDNA synthesis used all of the extracted RNA, with 1.5 ug of RNA in each 15 ul reaction. In the second PCR, the M1S primer introduced both the sample barcodes and 2-4 random nucleotides. Each mother yielded over 9.5 million TCR beta CDR3 reads and each child 2.5 million to 3 million reads. TCR recombination output is similarly shaped by thymic selection in related and unrelated pairs, with a minor effect exerted by inherited differences. Normalized repertoire overlap in related mother-child pairs was always slightly higher than in unrelated mother-child pairs, but the difference was never significant. Persistent microchimeric T cell clones were not detected, at a sensitivity of 85 to 100 clones per million clonotypes. Deep NGS was used in the study to compare the TCR beta repertoires of mothers and children and to look for features that separate related mother-child pairs from unrelated individuals. The mean age was roughly 40 +/- 4 years for the mothers and roughly 10 +/- 4 years for the children. After adapter ligation with NEBNext reagents, the libraries were sequenced on Illumina HiSeq 2000 with 100+100 nt paired-end reads. Mother and child libraries were prepared a month apart and sequenced in separate runs to prevent cross-contamination. For each donor, between roughly 500,000 and 2,300,000 distinct TCR beta clonotypes were identified. Naive TCR beta clonotypes were estimated from low-frequency clonotypes matched to each donor's FACS-determined naive share, without sorting.

This clonotype was obtained from a girl between 2 and 10 years old in good health. The chain is encoded by TRBV29-1 joined to TRBJ1-4; there is no confident call for the D gene. The sample consisted of blood. The CDR3 corresponds to CSATLYSEKLFF. The base sequence is TGCAGCGCCACGCTATATAGTGAAAAACTGTTTTTT.